Below are 29 T cell receptor beta chains sequenced from a single sample in a study of cytomegalovirus exposure and HLA in healthy donors. Primers included in the PCR were 60 Vbeta and 13 Jbeta primers. This table comes from immunoSEQ multiplex PCR, and its TCRdb copy is limited to in-frame clones, with some not included. Of about 120,000 clones listed, under 80% were seen once; the top ten hold around 4.3%. The sequenced material came from PBMCs. The source is a woman aged 35 to 49 in good health and CMV-seropositive.

The chain employs TRBV19 and TRBJ2-7, with 7 bases lining up with TRBD2. V gave up 1 base and J gave up 2 bases; unmatched junction bases: 11. This CDR3 has 17 residues. Germline CDR1 and CDR2: LNHDA and SQIVND (reference sequence). CDR3 DNA: TGTGCCAGTAGTATAGTCCGCGGCAGGGAGGGGACCTACGAGCAGTACTTC. This encodes CASSIVRGREGTYEQYF.

The table lists this clone with a few counts. This chain connects TRBV11-3 to TRBJ1-2; 9 bases are a match to TRBD1. The length of the CDR3 is 17 residues. V was pared by 1 base and J by 4 bases, with 10 bases of the junction left unmatched. CDR1 is SGHNT and CDR2 is YENEEA in the germline V gene. CDR3 DNA sequence: TGTGCCAGCAGCTTAGCCGGGACAGGGACCCCATTCTATGGCTACACCTTC. This gives the protein CASSLAGTGTPFYGYTF. Full variable domain (outside the CDR3, taken from reference TRBV11-3 and TRBJ1-2): EAGVVQSPRYKIIEKKQPVAFWCNPISGHNTLYWYLQNLGQGPELLIRYENEEAVDDSQLPKDRFSAERLKGVDSTLKIQPAELGDSAVYLCASSLAGTGTPFYGYTFGSGTRLTVV.

In this sample, this clone turned up a few times. The chain employs TRBV4-1 and TRBJ2-1, with D tentatively TRBD2 (6 bases). Germline assignment: CDR1 MGHRA and CDR2 YSYEKL. Between the trimmed V and J ends, which lost 1 base and 5 bases, there was a span of 18 bases. The CDR3 loop spans 17 amino acids. CDR3 coding DNA: TGCGCCAGCAGCCAAGTGGACCTGGGACTGGGCAACAATGAGCAGTTCTTC. It translates to CASSQVDLGLGNNEQFF.

Concerning this clone: At one end, the junction sequence differs from germline, possibly due to a read error. The genes are TRBV6-1 and TRBJ1-1, with a possible D match to TRBD1 (6 bases). Germline CDR1 reads MNHNS; CDR2 reads SASEGT. The CDR3 is 14 amino acids. The CDR3 coding sequence is TGTGCCAGCAGCGAGTACAGGGTGAAAACTGAAGCTTTCTTT. The encoded protein is CASSEYRVKTEAFF.

The chain couples TRBV5-1 to TRBJ1-2; 11 bases are shared with TRBD1. The CDR3 runs 15 residues. The germline V gene encodes CDR1 SGHRS and CDR2 YFSETQ. J was trimmed by 0 bases and V by 7 bases; bases with no gene match: 5. The CDR3: CASRDRGAANYGYTF. The CDR3 coding sequence is TGCGCCAGCCGGGACAGGGGGGCAGCTAACTATGGCTACACCTTC.

The chain is built from TRBV9 and TRBJ2-3; TRBD2 matches at 10 bases. Germline-derived CDR1 and CDR2 are SGDLS and YYNGEE. J lost 4 bases, V lost 0 bases, and 20 bases had no gene match. The length of the CDR3 is 21 residues. The CDR3 DNA follows: TGTGCCAGCAGCGTAGGAGTGGGAGGAGCGGGAGGGCCAAGTTGGGCAGATACGCAGTATTTT. Translation gives CASSVGVGGAGGPSWADTQYF.

This chain joins TRBV4-1 and TRBJ1-1, with 8 positions matching TRBD1. CDR1 and CDR2 from the germline V gene are MGHRA and YSYEKL. V was pared by 5 bases and J by 4 bases, with 6 bases of the junction left unmatched. This CDR3 spans 14 amino acids. CDR3 DNA: TGCGCCAGCAGCTCCGGGACAGGTGGCACTGAAGCTTTCTTT. Translating it yields CASSSGTGGTEAFF.

In its sample, this clone was seen once. One end of the junction varies from germline; a read error may be responsible. V and J are TRBV7-9 and TRBJ1-4, with 8 nucleotides matching TRBD1. Germline CDR1 reads SEHNR; CDR2 reads FQNEAQ (reference sequence). The CDR3 has 13 residues. In DNA form, the CDR3 reads TGTTCCAGCAGCTTTAATCAGGGGGCGGGGCTGTTTTTT. Translating gives CSSSFNQGAGLFF.

V gene TRBV27 combines with J gene TRBJ1-1; D might be TRBD1 (6 bases). The CDR3 is 15 amino acids. Germline lookup yields CDR1 MNHEY and CDR2 SMNVEV (reference sequence). V lost 5 bases and J 1 base, leaving 14 bases between the germline ends. This CDR3 is CASSLTGGANTEAFF. The CDR3 nucleotides read TGTGCCAGCAGTCTTACGGGGGGGGCGAACACTGAAGCTTTCTTT.

The chain is built from TRBV7-9 and TRBJ2-5; 7 bases match TRBD2. Trimming removed 4 bases from V and 1 base from J; junction bases left unmatched: 6. The V gene's germline CDR1 is SEHNR and CDR2 FQNEAQ (reference sequence). This CDR3 is 15 amino acids long. The CDR3 DNA sequence: TGTGCCAGCAGCTCCCGGGGGGACTTCCAAGAGACCCAGTACTTC. Encoded protein: CASSSRGDFQETQYF.

In this sample, this clone turned up a few times. The V and J genes are TRBV12-5 and TRBJ1-1; D unresolved. The germline gives CDR1 LGHNT, CDR2 FRNRAP. CDR3 length: 16 residues. Trimming cost V 4 bases and J 0 bases, with 15 bases left between them. The chain's CDR3 is CASGSPPGVLNTEAFF. The CDR3, as DNA: TGTGCTAGTGGTTCCCCCCCCGGGGTCCTGAACACTGAAGCTTTCTTT.

V gene TRBV18 combines with J gene TRBJ2-7; D may be TRBD2 (6 bases). Trimming stripped 11 bases from V and 4 bases from J, with 21 bases between. There are 14 residues in the CDR3. Germline CDR1 is KGHSH and CDR2 is LQKENI. CDR3 nucleotide sequence: TGTGCCTCTACGGGGGATCCCCGCCCTTACGAGCAGTACTTC. This sequence encodes CASTGDPRPYEQYF.

The J gene is TRBJ1-1, the V gene TRBV6-6; 8 positions agree with TRBD1. This CDR3 spans 14 amino acids. Germline V gene sequence: CDR1 MNHNY, CDR2 SVGAGI (reference sequence). J gave up 3 bases and V 7 bases, and 7 bases lay outside the gene matches. In DNA, the CDR3 is TGTGCCAGCACCTCTAGGACAGGGCACACTGAAGCTTTCTTT. Protein sequence: CASTSRTGHTEAFF.

The chain carries TRBV19 and TRBJ1-6; 8 bases agree with TRBD1. CDR1 is LNHDA and CDR2 is SQIVND in the germline V gene (reference sequence). Unmatched junction bases numbered 7, after V lost 8 bases and J lost 10 bases. This CDR3 contains 13 residues. The CDR3 region has the DNA TGTGCCAGTCGAGGACAGGGTGGGTCACCCCTCCACTTT. It specifies CASRGQGGSPLHF.

The chain links TRBV6-1 to TRBJ1-2; TRBD1 agrees at 7 bases. Germline loops: CDR1 MNHNS, CDR2 SASEGT. J lost 4 bases, V lost 0 bases, and 5 bases had no gene match. The CDR3 covers 15 residues. The CDR3 coding sequence is TGTGCCAGCAGTGAAGCGGCAACAGGGGTCTATGGCTACACCTTC. It is translated as CASSEAATGVYGYTF.

The chain links TRBV7-9 to TRBJ2-3, with 7 bases fitting TRBD1. J gave up 4 bases and V 3 bases, and 13 bases lay outside the gene matches. The germline V gene encodes CDR1 SEHNR and CDR2 FQNEAQ (reference sequence). The CDR3 spans 17 residues. CDR3 DNA: TGTGCCAGCAGCTTCGCGAGGACAGGTGGAAACTCAGATACGCAGTATTTT. Translating it yields CASSFARTGGNSDTQYF.

The sample holds a few counts of this clone. The chain recombines TRBV19 with TRBJ2-1, with TRBD2 identical over 16 bases. With V trimmed by 4 bases and J by 8 bases, 8 bases remained unmatched. In germline, CDR1 is LNHDA, CDR2 SQIVND (reference sequence). The CDR3 spans 17 residues. CDR3 nucleotides: TGTGCCAGTAGTACCCCGGGACTAGCGGGAGGGATCGATGAGCAGTTCTTC. Protein: CASSTPGLAGGIDEQFF.

The chain employs TRBV7-9 and TRBJ2-1; 8 bases fit TRBD2. The CDR3 has 17 residues. CDR1 SEHNR and CDR2 FQNEAQ come from the germline V gene (reference sequence). The J segment lost 1 base and the V segment lost 3 bases, leaving 8 bases of the junction unmatched. As DNA, the CDR3 is TGTGCCAGCAGCTTCGTCCCGGGACTAGGGTCCTACAATGAGCAGTTCTTC. It translates to CASSFVPGLGSYNEQFF.

The V and J genes are TRBV7-3 and TRBJ2-1; TRBD2 aligns across 9 bases. This CDR3 region has 15 residues. Unmatched junction bases numbered 5, after V lost 3 bases and J lost 5 bases. Per the germline V gene, CDR1 is SGHTA and CDR2 is FQGTGA. CDR3 nucleotides: TGTGCCAGCAGCTTTAGCGGGGGCCAAGACAATGAGCAGTTCTTC. Its translation: CASSFSGGQDNEQFF.

CDR3 sequence (DNA): TGTGCCAGCAGCTACGAGGACAGGGCTTATGGCTACACCTTC. It translates to CASSYEDRAYGYTF. J is TRBJ1-2 and V is TRBV2, with 8 positions matching TRBD1. Germline values: CDR1 SNHLY, CDR2 FYNNEI. The CDR3 sequence is 14 residues long. Germline trimming cut 6 bases from V and 5 bases from J; bases unmatched to any gene: 8.

CDR3: CASSPQLGGQVSDGYTF. The DNA of the CDR3 is TGTGCCAGCTCACCACAACTAGGCGGGCAGGTTAGCGATGGCTACACCTTC. The J gene is TRBJ1-2, the V gene TRBV18; D is uncertain. Germline CDR1 KGHSH, CDR2 LQKENI. The CDR3 totals 17 residues. Trimming removed 1 base at V and 6 bases at J, with 21 bases between.

The chain is built from TRBV23-1 and TRBJ2-7; 7 bases fit TRBD1. TRBV23-1 belongs to the ORF category, with a function that is uncertain. The CDR3 length is 14 residues. Trimming removed 7 bases from V and 6 bases from J; junction bases left unmatched: 12. The CDR3 sequence is CASNYRGVVSEQYF. Written as DNA, the CDR3 is TGCGCCAGCAACTACAGGGGAGTCGTTTCCGAGCAGTACTTC.

The chain employs TRBV27 and TRBJ1-2; 7 nucleotides agree with TRBD1. Per the germline V gene, CDR1 is MNHEY and CDR2 is SMNVEV (reference sequence). CDR3 length: 16 amino acids. V shed 6 bases, J shed 0 bases, and the junction held 10 bases outside the gene matches. CDR3 DNA sequence: TGTGCCAGCAGCCGACGGACAGGACGAGCTAACTATGGCTACACCTTC. Translating it yields CASSRRTGRANYGYTF.

The chain employs TRBV29-1 and TRBJ2-1; 7 bases match TRBD2. CDR3 size: 14 residues. In germline, CDR1 is SQVTM, CDR2 ANQGSEA. V was clipped by 5 bases and J by 0 bases; unmatched bases: 4. CDR3 in amino acids: CSVWGGSSYNEQFF. The CDR3 region has the DNA TGCAGCGTTTGGGGGGGTAGCTCCTACAATGAGCAGTTCTTC.

The gene calls are TRBV4-2 and TRBJ1-6, with unresolved D. CDR3 length: 19 residues. V was cut by 0 bases and J by 0 bases, with 15 bases left in between. Germline V gives CDR1 LGHNA, CDR2 YNFKEQ. CDR3 nucleotides: TGTGCCAGCAGCCAAGAAGGCTTGGTGGCGGGCTCCTATAATTCACCCCTCCACTTT. Its protein is CASSQEGLVAGSYNSPLHF.

The chain carries TRBV27 and TRBJ1-4; a possible D gene is TRBD1 (5 bases). Germline V lookup: CDR1 MNHEY, CDR2 SMNVEV (reference sequence). The CDR3 has 14 residues. The V end was cut by 0 bases, the J end by 7 bases, with 9 bases between. The CDR3 is CASSLSGVGEKLFF. The CDR3 DNA reads TGTGCCAGCAGTTTATCAGGGGTTGGTGAAAAACTGTTTTTT.

J is TRBJ2-7 and V is TRBV13; 9 bases line up with TRBD2. The V segment lost 8 bases and the J segment 2 bases; nucleotides outside the gene matches: 7. The CDR3 sequence is 14 residues long. Germline-derived CDR1 and CDR2 are PRHDT and FYEKMQ (reference sequence). Here the CDR3 reads CASRRAGGTYEQYF. The CDR3 nucleotides read TGTGCCAGCCGCCGAGCGGGGGGAACCTACGAGCAGTACTTC.

J is TRBJ1-1 and V is TRBV7-2; D remains unclear. The CDR3 totals 13 residues. Trimming took 6 bases from V and 3 from J, leaving 11 bases between them. Germline CDR1 and CDR2: SGHTA and FQGNSA. The DNA of the CDR3 is TGTGCCAGCAGATGGAGGGAACACACTGAAGCTTTCTTT. As protein: CASRWREHTEAFF.

About this clone: Its ends do not fully match the called genes, so a read error is possible. The chain has TRBV15 and TRBJ1-2; 8 bases fit TRBD1. The CDR3 spans 15 residues. Germline lookup yields CDR1 LNHNV and CDR2 YYDKDF (reference sequence). For the CDR3, the DNA is TGTGCCACCAGCAGAGACGGACAGGGTAACCATGGCTACACCTTC. This sequence encodes CATSRDGQGNHGYTF.